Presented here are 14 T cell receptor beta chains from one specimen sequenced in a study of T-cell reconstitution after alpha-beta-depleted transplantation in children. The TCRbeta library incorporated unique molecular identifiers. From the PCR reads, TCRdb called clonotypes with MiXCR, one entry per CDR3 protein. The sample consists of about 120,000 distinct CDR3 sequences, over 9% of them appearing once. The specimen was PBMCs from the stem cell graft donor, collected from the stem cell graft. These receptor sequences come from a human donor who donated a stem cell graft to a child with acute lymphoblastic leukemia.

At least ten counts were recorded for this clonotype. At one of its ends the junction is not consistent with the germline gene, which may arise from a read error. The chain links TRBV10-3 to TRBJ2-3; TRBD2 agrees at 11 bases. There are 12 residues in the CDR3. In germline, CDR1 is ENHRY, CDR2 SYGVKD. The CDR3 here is CAISESTSGGCF. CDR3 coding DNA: TGTGCCATCAGTGAGTCCACTAGCGGGGGTTGTTTT.

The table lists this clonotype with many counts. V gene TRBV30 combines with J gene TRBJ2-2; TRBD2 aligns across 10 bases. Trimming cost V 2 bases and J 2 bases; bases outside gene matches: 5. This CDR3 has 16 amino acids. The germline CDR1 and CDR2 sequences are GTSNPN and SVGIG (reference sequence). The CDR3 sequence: CAWSPGLAANTGELFF. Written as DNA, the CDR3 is TGTGCCTGGAGTCCCGGACTAGCGGCAAACACCGGGGAGCTGTTTTTT.

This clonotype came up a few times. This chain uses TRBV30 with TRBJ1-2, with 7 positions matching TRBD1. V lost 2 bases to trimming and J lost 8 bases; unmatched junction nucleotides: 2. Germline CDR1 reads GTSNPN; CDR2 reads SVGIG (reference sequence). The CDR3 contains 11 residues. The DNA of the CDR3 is TGTGCCTGGAGTAGGGGGCAAGGCTACACCTTC. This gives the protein CAWSRGQGYTF.

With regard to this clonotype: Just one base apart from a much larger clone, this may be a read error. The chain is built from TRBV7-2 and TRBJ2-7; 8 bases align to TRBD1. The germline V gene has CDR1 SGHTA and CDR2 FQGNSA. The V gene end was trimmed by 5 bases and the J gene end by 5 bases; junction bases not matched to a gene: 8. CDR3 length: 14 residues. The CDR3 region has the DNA TGTGCCAGCAGCCGTTTGACAGGGGAGGACGAGCAGTACTTC. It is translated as CASSRLTGEDEQYF.

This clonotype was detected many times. CDR3 amino acids: CASSKARGQGTDTQYF. The CDR3, as DNA: TGTGCCAGCAGCAAAGCCAGGGGGCAAGGCACAGATACGCAGTATTTT. The chain carries TRBV5-5 and TRBJ2-3, with 8 bases that match TRBD1. The length of the CDR3 is 16 residues. Germline lookup yields CDR1 SGHKS and CDR2 YYEKEE (reference sequence). Trimming removed 4 bases from V and 1 base from J; junction bases left unmatched: 8. The full variable domain, rest sourced from reference TRBV5-5 and TRBJ2-3, is DAGVTQSPTHLIKTRGQQVTLRCSPISGHKSVSWYQQVLGQGPQFIFQYYEKEERGRGNFPDRFSARQFPNYSSELNVNALLLGDSALYLCASSKARGQGTDTQYFGPGTRLTVL.

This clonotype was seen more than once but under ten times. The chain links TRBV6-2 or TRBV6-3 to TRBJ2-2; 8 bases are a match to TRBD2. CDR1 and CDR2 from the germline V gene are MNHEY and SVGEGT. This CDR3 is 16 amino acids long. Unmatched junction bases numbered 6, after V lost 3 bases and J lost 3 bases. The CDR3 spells CASSYSLRGDTGELFF. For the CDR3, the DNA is TGTGCCAGCAGTTATTCGCTGCGGGGGGACACCGGGGAGCTGTTTTTT.

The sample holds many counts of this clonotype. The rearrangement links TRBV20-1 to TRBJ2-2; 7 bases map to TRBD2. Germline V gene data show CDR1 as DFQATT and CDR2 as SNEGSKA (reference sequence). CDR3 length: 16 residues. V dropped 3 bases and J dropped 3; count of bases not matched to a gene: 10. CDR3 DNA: TGCAGTGCTAGCGATTCAAGCGGGGCCGACACCGGGGAGCTGTTTTTT. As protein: CSASDSSGADTGELFF.

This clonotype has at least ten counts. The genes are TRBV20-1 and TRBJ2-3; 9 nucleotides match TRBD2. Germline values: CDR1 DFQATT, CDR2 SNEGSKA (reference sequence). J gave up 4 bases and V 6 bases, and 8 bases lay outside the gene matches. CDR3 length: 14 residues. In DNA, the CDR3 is TGCAGTGCAGCCCTCACTAGCGGGTCAGATACGCAGTATTTT. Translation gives CSAALTSGSDTQYF.

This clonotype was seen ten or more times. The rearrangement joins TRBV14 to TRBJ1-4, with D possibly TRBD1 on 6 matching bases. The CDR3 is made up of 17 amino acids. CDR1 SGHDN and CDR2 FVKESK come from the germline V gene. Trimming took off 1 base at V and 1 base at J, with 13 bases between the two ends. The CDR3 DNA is TGTGCCAGCAGCCAAGGATCAGGGGACCTAACTAATGAAAAACTGTTTTTT. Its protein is CASSQGSGDLTNEKLFF.

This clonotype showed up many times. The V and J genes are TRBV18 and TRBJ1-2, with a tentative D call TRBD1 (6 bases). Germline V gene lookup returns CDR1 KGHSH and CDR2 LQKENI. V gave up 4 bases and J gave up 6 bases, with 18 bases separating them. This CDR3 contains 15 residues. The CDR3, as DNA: TGTGCCAGCTCACTTCAGGGCAGGGGTATGGATGGCTACACCTTC. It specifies CASSLQGRGMDGYTF.

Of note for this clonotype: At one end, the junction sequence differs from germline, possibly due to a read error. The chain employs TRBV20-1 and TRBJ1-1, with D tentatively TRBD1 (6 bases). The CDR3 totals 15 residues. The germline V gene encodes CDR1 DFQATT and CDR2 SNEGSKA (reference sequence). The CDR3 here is CSATDRLTMNTEAFF. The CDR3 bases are TGCAGTGCCACGGACAGACTTACAATGAACACTGAAGCTTTCTTC.

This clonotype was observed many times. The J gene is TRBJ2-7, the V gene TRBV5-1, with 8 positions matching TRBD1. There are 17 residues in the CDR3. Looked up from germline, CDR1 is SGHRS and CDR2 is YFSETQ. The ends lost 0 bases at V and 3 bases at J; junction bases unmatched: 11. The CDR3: CASSLGTGLASGYEQYF. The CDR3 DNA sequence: TGCGCCAGCAGCTTGGGGACAGGGTTGGCGTCCGGCTACGAGCAGTACTTC. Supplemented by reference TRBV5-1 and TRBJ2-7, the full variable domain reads KAGVTQTPRYLIKTRGQQVTLSCSPISGHRSVSWYQQTPGQGLQFLFEYFSETQRNKGNFPGRFSGRQFSNSRSEMNVSTLELGDSALYLCASSLGTGLASGYEQYFGPGTRLTVT.

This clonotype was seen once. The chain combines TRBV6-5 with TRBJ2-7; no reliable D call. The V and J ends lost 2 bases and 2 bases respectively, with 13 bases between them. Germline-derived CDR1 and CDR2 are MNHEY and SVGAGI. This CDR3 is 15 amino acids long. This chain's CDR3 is CASSYRLSSPYEQYF. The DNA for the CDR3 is TGTGCCAGCAGTTACCGGCTTAGCTCTCCCTACGAGCAGTACTTC.

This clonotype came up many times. The CDR3 loop is CASSLGIDRINYGYTF. CDR3 nucleotides: TGTGCCAGCAGTTTAGGAATAGACAGAATTAACTATGGCTACACCTTC. The chain has TRBV12-3 or TRBV12-4 and TRBJ1-2; possibly TRBD1 for D (5 bases). V was clipped by 1 base and J by 1 base, with 13 bases between them. This CDR3 comprises 16 residues.